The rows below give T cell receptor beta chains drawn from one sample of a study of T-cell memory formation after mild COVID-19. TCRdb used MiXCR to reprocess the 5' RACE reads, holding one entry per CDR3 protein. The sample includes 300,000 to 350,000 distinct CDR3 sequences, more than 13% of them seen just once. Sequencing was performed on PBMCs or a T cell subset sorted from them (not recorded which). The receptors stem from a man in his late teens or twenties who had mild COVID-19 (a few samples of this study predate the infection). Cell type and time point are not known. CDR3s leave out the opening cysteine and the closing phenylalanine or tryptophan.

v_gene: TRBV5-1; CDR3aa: ASSLATGNTEAF
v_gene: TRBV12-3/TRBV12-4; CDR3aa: ASSFYLMNTEAF
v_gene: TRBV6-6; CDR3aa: ASSFLLGLAGGATDTEY
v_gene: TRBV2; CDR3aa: ASSGGLAGFGTQY
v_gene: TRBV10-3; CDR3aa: AISANSRSTDTLY
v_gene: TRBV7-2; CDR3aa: ASSLRAASSGNTIY
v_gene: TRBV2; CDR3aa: ATRTGYVDQPQH
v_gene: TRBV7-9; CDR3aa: ASSPQGRNEKLF
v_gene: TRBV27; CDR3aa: ASSPLGLNTGELF
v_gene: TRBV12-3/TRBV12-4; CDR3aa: ASRLAGGTYNEQF
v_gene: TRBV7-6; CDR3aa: ASSEGRVYETQY
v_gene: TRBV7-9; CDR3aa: ASSPNSRTSGTYEQY
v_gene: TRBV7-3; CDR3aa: ASSFPFRDGYT
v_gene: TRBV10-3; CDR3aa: AISSGLAGRETQY
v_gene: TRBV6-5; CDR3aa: ASGMDTTPASPLH
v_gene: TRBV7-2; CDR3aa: ASSFAQLYGYT
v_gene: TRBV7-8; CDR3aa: ASSFEPKTQY
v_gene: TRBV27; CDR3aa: ASSSGLAGARNSYEQY
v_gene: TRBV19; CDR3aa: ASTSRRQKEYYGYT
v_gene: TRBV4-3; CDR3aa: ASSQSSVSGANVLT
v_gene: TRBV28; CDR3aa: ASGYRGGTEAF
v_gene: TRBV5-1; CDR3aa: ASSLAGTSGGQETQY
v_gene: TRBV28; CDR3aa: ASSLLAGLDTGELF
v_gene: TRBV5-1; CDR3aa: ASSLSPLGNTEAF
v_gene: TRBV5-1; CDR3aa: ASSRDSHANTEAF
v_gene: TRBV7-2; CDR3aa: ASSNPNYGYT
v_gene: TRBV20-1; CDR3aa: SAYSAKNYGYT
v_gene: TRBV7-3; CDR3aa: ASSFRGEDTQY